This T cell receptor (beta chain) was captured by sequencing in a study of T cells of healthy individuals. A single record per CDR3 protein comes from TCRdb applying MiXCR to the 5' RACE reads. The sample holds tens of thousands of distinct CDR3 sequences, around 15% seen once. This clonotype has more than one count but fewer than ten. The source of this sequence is a human donor in good health.

The CDR3 sequence is CASSPRESRETQYF. The CDR3 DNA sequence: TGTGCCAGCAGCCCCCGGGAGTCCCGAGAGACCCAGTACTTC. The chain employs TRBV7-3 and TRBJ2-5; D possibly corresponds to TRBD2 (6 bases). This CDR3 is built from 14 residues. The V end was cut by 5 bases, the J end by 4 bases, with 14 bases between. Germline V gene sequence: CDR1 SGHTA, CDR2 FQGTGA.